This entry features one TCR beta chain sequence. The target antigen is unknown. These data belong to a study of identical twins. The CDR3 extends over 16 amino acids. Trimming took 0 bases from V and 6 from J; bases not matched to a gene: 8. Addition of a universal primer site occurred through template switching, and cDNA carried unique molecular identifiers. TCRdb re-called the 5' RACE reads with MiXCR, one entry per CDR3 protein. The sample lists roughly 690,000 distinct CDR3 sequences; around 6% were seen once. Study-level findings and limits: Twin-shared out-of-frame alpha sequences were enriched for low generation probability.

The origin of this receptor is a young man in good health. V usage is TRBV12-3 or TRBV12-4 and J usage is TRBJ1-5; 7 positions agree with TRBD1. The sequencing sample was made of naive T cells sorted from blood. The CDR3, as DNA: TGTGCCAGCAGTTTAGCGTGGACAGGAGGCGGTCAGCCCCAGCATTTT. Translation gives CASSLAWTGGGQPQHF.